The sequence of this TCR beta chain was determined in a study of blood T cell repertoires in COVID-19. Profiled with immunoSEQ multiplex PCR; TCRdb holds only in-frame clones, not every one. The table has 300,000 to 350,000 clones, 90% seen once. The clonotype comes from a woman under 30 with acute COVID-19. The sample consisted of PBMCs or T cells enriched from blood (not recorded which).

DNA for the CDR3: TGTGCCAGCAGCCTTCTCCGAGACAACTCCTACGAGCAGTACTTC. This sequence encodes CASSLLRDNSYEQYF. This rearrangement joins TRBV4-2 to TRBJ2-7; D is uncertain. Trimming removed 4 bases at V and 0 bases at J, with 13 bases between. The CDR3 sequence is 15 residues long. The germline V gene has CDR1 LGHNA and CDR2 YNFKEQ.